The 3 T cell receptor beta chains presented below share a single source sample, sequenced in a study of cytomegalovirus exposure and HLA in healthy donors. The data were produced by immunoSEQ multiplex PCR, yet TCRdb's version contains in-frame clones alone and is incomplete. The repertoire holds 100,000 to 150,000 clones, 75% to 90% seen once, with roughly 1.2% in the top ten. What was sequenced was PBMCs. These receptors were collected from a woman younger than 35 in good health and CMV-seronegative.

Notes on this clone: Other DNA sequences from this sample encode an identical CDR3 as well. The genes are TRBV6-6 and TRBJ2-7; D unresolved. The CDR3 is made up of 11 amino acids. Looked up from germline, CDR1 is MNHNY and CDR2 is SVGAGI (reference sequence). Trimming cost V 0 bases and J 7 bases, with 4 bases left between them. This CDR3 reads CASSYSREQYF. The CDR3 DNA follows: TGTGCCAGCAGTTACTCCCGGGAGCAGTACTTC.

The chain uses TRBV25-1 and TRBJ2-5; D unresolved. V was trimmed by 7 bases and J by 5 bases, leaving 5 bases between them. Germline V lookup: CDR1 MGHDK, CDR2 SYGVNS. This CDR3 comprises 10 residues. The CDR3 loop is CASIGETQYF. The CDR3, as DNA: TGTGCCAGCATTGGCGAGACCCAGTACTTC. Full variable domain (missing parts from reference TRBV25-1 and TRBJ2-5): EADIYQTPRYLVIGTGKKITLECSQTMGHDKMYWYQQDPGMELHLIHYSYGVNSTEKGDLSSESTVSRIRTEHFPLTLESARPSHTSQYLCASIGETQYFGPGTRLLVL.

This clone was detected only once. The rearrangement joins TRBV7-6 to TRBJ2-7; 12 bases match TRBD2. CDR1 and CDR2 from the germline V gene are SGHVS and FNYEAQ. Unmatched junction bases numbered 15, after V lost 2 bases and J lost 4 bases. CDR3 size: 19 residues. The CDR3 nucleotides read TGTGCCAGCAGCTTATCCCCCGACCTAACTAGCGGGGGGAAGTACGAGCAGTACTTC. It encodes CASSLSPDLTSGGKYEQYF.